This TCR delta chain was profiled in a study of gamma-delta T cells after stem cell transplantation. CDR1 GEAIGNYY and CDR2 EKD come from the germline V gene. The trim removed 2 bases at V and 1 base at J, leaving 10 bases unmatched. The CDR3 spans 17 residues. TCRdb processed the RT-PCR reads again with the CATT caller. The sample shows approximately 1,500 delta-chain clones, more than 8.5% of them seen only once. This clone showed up just a few times. This sequence was found in a human donor. It is not recorded whose cells these are; they may come from a transplant donor. The sample consisted of gamma-delta T cells. This sequence joins TRDV2 and TRDJ1, with 9 bases identical to TRDD3. The CDR3 sequence: CACDSITGGPITDKLIF. CDR3 sequence (DNA): TGTGCCTGTGACAGCATTACTGGGGGACCCATCACCGATAAACTCATCTTT.